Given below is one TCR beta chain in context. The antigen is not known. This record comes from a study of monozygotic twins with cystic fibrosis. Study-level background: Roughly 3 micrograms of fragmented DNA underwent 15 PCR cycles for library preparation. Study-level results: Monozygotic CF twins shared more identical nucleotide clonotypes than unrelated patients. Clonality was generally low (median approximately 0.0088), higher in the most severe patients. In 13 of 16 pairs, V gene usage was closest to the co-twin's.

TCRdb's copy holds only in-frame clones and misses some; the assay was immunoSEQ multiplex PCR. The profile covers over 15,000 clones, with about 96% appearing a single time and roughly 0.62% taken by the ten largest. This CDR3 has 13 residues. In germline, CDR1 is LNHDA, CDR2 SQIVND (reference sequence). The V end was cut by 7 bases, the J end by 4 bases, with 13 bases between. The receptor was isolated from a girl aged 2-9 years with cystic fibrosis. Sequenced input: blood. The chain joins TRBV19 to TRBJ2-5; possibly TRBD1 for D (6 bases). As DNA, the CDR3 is TGTGCCAGTACCCGGACAGTGGGAGAGACCCAGTACTTC. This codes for CASTRTVGETQYF.